One sample yielded the 20 T cell receptor beta chains listed below, sequenced in a study of shared clonotypes between healthy human individuals. Assay used: immunoSEQ multiplex PCR; TCRdb lists only in-frame clones, some missing. The table lists approximately 480,000 clones, about three quarters of them singletons. The sequencing input was PBMCs. All receptors derive from a woman aged 35 to 49 in good health. Some clones in this sample may be carry-over from other donors' samples.

V is TRBV5-1 and J is TRBJ2-7; 7 bases align to TRBD1. Per the germline V gene, CDR1 is SGHRS and CDR2 is YFSETQ. The CDR3 loop spans 14 amino acids. The V segment lost 2 bases and the J segment 2 bases; nucleotides outside the gene matches: 4. CDR3 in amino acids: CASSFTGAAYEQYF. The CDR3 DNA sequence: TGCGCCAGCAGCTTTACAGGGGCAGCCTACGAGCAGTACTTC.

This clone came up once. The chain joins TRBV5-1 to TRBJ1-1; a possible D gene is TRBD1 (6 bases). Trimming stripped 4 bases from V and 2 bases from J, with 15 bases between. This CDR3 comprises 15 residues. Germline assignment: CDR1 SGHRS and CDR2 YFSETQ. CDR3 in amino acids: CASSPRGRGNTEAFF. CDR3 DNA: TGCGCCAGCAGCCCCCGGGGCAGGGGCAACACTGAAGCTTTCTTT.

The gene calls are TRBV30 and TRBJ1-5; no clear D. V shed 3 bases and J shed 3 bases, with 12 bases lying between them. The CDR3 contains 14 residues. Germline CDR1 GTSNPN, CDR2 SVGIG (reference sequence). The CDR3 DNA sequence: TGTGCCTGGAGCGAGGCGGAGATCAATCAGCCCCAGCATTTT. Its protein product is CAWSEAEINQPQHF. The entire variable domain, with the rest obtained from reference TRBV30 and TRBJ1-5, is as follows: SQTIHQWPATLVQPVGSPLSLECTVEGTSNPNLYWYRQAAGRGLQLLFYSVGIGQISSEVPQNLSASRPQDRQFILSSKKLLLSDSGFYLCAWSEAEINQPQHFGDGTRLSIL.

The V call is TRBV29-1, the J call TRBJ1-1; D is ambiguous. Between the trimmed V and J ends, which lost 3 bases and 0 bases, there was a span of 8 bases. Germline V gene data show CDR1 as SQVTM and CDR2 as ANQGSEA. CDR3 length: 13 amino acids. The CDR3, as DNA: TGCAGCGTTGAGAAGACCATGAACACTGAAGCTTTCTTT. Translated, it gives CSVEKTMNTEAFF.

This chain connects TRBV6-1 to TRBJ1-1; D is perhaps TRBD1 (6 bases). V shed 1 base and J shed 8 bases, with 11 bases lying between them. Germline V gives CDR1 MNHNS, CDR2 SASEGT. The CDR3 runs to 13 residues. The CDR3 sequence: CASSEGDIPEAFF. DNA for the CDR3: TGTGCCAGCAGTGAAGGGGACATTCCAGAAGCTTTCTTT.

This chain joins TRBV7-3 and TRBJ2-7; 11 positions match TRBD2. CDR1 and CDR2 (germline): SGHTA, FQGTGA. The CDR3 is 18 amino acids. V shed 2 bases, J shed 0 bases, and the junction held 9 bases outside the gene matches. CDR3 protein: CASSLRGLTSGISYEQYF. DNA for the CDR3: TGTGCCAGCAGCTTACGCGGTTTGACTAGCGGGATCTCCTACGAGCAGTACTTC. The complete variable domain, with remaining parts taken from reference TRBV7-3 and TRBJ2-7, reads GAGVSQTPSNKVTEKGKYVELRCDPISGHTALYWYRQSLGQGPEFLIYFQGTGAADDSGLPNDRFFAVRPEGSVSTLKIQRTERGDSAVYLCASSLRGLTSGISYEQYFGPGTRLTVT.

The chain carries TRBV27 and TRBJ2-1; 8 bases agree with TRBD2. V gave up 6 bases and J gave up 0 bases; unmatched junction bases: 4. Germline V gene data show CDR1 as MNHEY and CDR2 as SMNVEV (reference sequence). The CDR3 spans 15 residues. As DNA, the CDR3 is TGTGCCAGCAGCAGGACTAGCAGCTCCTACAATGAGCAGTTCTTC. Its translation: CASSRTSSSYNEQFF.

The rearrangement joins TRBV6-1 to TRBJ1-4; 7 nucleotides align to TRBD1. Germline CDR1 and CDR2: MNHNS and SASEGT. This CDR3 region has 15 residues. V dropped 5 bases and J dropped 4; count of bases not matched to a gene: 7. CDR3 DNA sequence: TGTGCCAGCAGTTCAACAGGGGACTATAATGAAAAACTGTTTTTT. Amino acid sequence: CASSSTGDYNEKLFF.

The CDR3 sequence: CARPIAGGPGTGELFF. The DNA of the CDR3 is TGTGCCAGGCCTATAGCGGGAGGGCCCGGCACCGGGGAGCTGTTTTTT. J is TRBJ2-2 and V is TRBV21-1; the table's D call, TRBD2, was not checked against the DNA. TRBV21-1 is flagged as a pseudogene. The CDR3 loop spans 16 amino acids.

This clone was recorded once. This chain uses TRBV29-1 with TRBJ2-7; TRBD2 agrees at 10 bases. J gave up 4 bases and V 1 base, and 7 bases lay outside the gene matches. This CDR3 spans 15 amino acids. Germline lookup yields CDR1 SQVTM and CDR2 ANQGSEA. The CDR3, as DNA: TGCAGCGTTGAAGTTCATAGCGGGAGGTATTACGAGCAGTACTTC. Translated: CSVEVHSGRYYEQYF.

The V and J genes are TRBV29-1 and TRBJ2-5; 7 bases map to TRBD2. The better agreement between TRBJ2-7 and the DNA end casts doubt on the J call. This CDR3 contains 12 residues. Germline V gives CDR1 SQVTM, CDR2 ANQGSEA. The CDR3 DNA reads TGCAGCGCTCGGGACTACTCCTACGAGCAGTACTTC. This translates into CSARDYSYEQYF.

This clone came up many times. The genes are TRBV11-3 and TRBJ2-1, with 7 bases matching TRBD2. Losses at the gene ends were 1 base for V and 3 bases for J; bases not matched to a gene: 9. Per germline, CDR1 SGHNT and CDR2 YENEEA. This CDR3 is built from 17 residues. The CDR3, as DNA: TGTGCCAGCAGCTTAGTTGGTTGGGCTAGCGGCTACAATGAGCAGTTCTTC. This encodes CASSLVGWASGYNEQFF.

This rearrangement joins TRBV5-1 to TRBJ2-1; no firm D call. The CDR3 runs to 13 residues. Germline loops: CDR1 SGHRS, CDR2 YFSETQ. V gave up 1 base and J gave up 4 bases, with 6 bases separating them. The DNA for the CDR3 is TGCGCCAGCAGCTTGTCTCAATACAATGAGCAGTTCTTC. Translating gives CASSLSQYNEQFF.

This sequence joins TRBV10-1 and TRBJ1-1; D is unresolved. V lost 6 bases, J lost 1 base, and 12 bases lay in between. Germline V gene data show CDR1 as WNHNN and CDR2 as SYGVQD (reference sequence). The CDR3 runs to 14 residues. The CDR3 is CASSGPRKNTEAFF. In nucleotides, the CDR3 is TGCGCCAGCAGCGGGCCCAGGAAGAACACTGAAGCTTTCTTT.

The V call is TRBV5-1, the J call TRBJ1-1; no reliable D call. CDR1 SGHRS and CDR2 YFSETQ come from the germline V gene. The CDR3 spans 15 residues. The V and J ends lost 0 bases and 3 bases respectively, with 12 bases between them. As DNA, the CDR3 is TGCGCCAGCAGCTTGGCCCCGGGAATGGACACTGAAGCTTTCTTT. Translated: CASSLAPGMDTEAFF.

This clone turned up a few times. V is TRBV15 and J is TRBJ2-1, with D perhaps matching TRBD2 (6 bases). The germline V gene has CDR1 LNHNV and CDR2 YYDKDF (reference sequence). V was cut by 0 bases and J by 10 bases, with 13 bases left in between. The CDR3 totals 14 residues. This CDR3 reads CATSRDVLAREQFF. The CDR3 DNA sequence: TGTGCCACCAGCAGAGATGTACTAGCAAGGGAGCAGTTCTTC.

The V call is TRBV5-1, the J call TRBJ2-7; no definite D call. The CDR3 extends over 15 amino acids. Germline CDR1 and CDR2: SGHRS and YFSETQ. V was pared by 3 bases and J by 0 bases, with 13 bases between. CDR3 sequence (DNA): TGCGCCAGCAGCTCGGACGGGCTGAGCTCCTACGAGCAGTACTTC. Translation gives CASSSDGLSSYEQYF.

The V gene is TRBV30, the J gene TRBJ2-5; D might be TRBD1 (5 bases). V was clipped by 0 bases and J by 5 bases, with 10 bases between them. This CDR3 is 13 amino acids long. Germline V lookup: CDR1 GTSNPN, CDR2 SVGIG (reference sequence). The CDR3 sequence is CAWSVLKGETQYF. In nucleotides, the CDR3 is TGTGCCTGGAGTGTACTTAAGGGGGAGACCCAGTACTTC.

The chain is built from TRBV29-1 and TRBJ2-5; 9 positions agree with TRBD1. The DNA end is a closer match to TRBJ2-7, so the J assignment may be wrong. The CDR3 covers 15 residues. Germline CDR1 reads SQVTM; CDR2 reads ANQGSEA. CDR3 coding DNA: TGCAGCGTAACCCTCGGACAGGGGACCTCCTACGAGCAGTACTTC. Translated, it gives CSVTLGQGTSYEQYF.

This rearrangement joins TRBV23-1 to TRBJ2-7, with TRBD2 identical over 7 bases. TRBV23-1 is an ORF, and what it does is uncertain. The CDR3 runs to 18 residues. V shed 0 bases, J shed 2 bases, and the junction held 13 bases outside the gene matches. This CDR3 reads CASSQSPGLAGGTYEQYF. Written as DNA, the CDR3 is TGCGCCAGCAGTCAATCCCCCGGGTTAGCGGGTGGAACCTACGAGCAGTACTTC.